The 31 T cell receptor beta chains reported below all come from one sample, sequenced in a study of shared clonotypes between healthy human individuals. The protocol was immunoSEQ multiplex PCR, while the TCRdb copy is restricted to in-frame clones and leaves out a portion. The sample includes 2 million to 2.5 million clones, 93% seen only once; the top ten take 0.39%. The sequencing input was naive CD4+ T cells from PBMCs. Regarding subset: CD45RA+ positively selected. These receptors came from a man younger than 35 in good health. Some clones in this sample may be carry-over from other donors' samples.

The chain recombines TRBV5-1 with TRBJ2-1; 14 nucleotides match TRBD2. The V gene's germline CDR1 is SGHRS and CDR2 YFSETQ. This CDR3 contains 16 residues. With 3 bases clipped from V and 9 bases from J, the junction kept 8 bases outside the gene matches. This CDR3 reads CASSSPGLAGVGEQFF. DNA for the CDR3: TGCGCCAGCAGCTCGCCGGGACTAGCGGGAGTAGGTGAGCAGTTCTTC.

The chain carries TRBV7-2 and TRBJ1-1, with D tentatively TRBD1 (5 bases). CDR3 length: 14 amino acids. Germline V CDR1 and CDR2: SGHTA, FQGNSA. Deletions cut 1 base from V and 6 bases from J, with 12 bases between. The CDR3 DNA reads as TGTGCCAGCAGCTTAGTCGGGGGAAAGGCTGAAGCTTTCTTT. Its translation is CASSLVGGKAEAFF.

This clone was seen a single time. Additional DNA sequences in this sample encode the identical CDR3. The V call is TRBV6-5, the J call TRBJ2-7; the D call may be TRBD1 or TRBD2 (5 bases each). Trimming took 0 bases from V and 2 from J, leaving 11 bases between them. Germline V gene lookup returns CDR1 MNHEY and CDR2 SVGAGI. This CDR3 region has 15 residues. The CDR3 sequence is CASSYSGTRTYEQYF. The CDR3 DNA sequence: TGTGCCAGCAGTTACTCGGGGACGCGAACCTACGAGCAGTACTTC.

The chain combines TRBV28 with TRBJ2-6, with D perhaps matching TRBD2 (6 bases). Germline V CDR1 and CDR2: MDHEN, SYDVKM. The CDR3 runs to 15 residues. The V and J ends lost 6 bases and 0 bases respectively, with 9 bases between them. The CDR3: CASSYGGSGANVLTF. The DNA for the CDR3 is TGTGCCAGCAGCTACGGGGGCTCTGGGGCCAACGTCCTGACTTTC.

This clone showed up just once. CDR3: CATTSGDFQETQYF. As DNA, the CDR3 is TGCGCCACCACTAGTGGAGACTTCCAAGAGACCCAGTACTTC. The rearrangement uses TRBV5-1 and TRBJ2-5; tentative D call: TRBD2 (5 bases). Trimming took 9 bases from V and 1 from J, leaving 16 bases between them. The germline V gene has CDR1 SGHRS and CDR2 YFSETQ. The CDR3 sequence is 14 residues long. The full variable domain, in which reference TRBV5-1 and TRBJ2-5 provide the parts outside the CDR3, is KAGVTQTPRYLIKTRGQQVTLSCSPISGHRSVSWYQQTPGQGLQFLFEYFSETQRNKGNFPGRFSGRQFSNSRSEMNVSTLELGDSALYLCATTSGDFQETQYFGPGTRLLVL.

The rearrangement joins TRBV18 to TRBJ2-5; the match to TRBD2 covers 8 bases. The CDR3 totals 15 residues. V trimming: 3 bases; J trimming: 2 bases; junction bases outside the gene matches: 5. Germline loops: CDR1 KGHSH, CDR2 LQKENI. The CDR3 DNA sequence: TGTGCCAGCTCACCGATACTAGCGGCTCAAGAGACCCAGTACTTC. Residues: CASSPILAAQETQYF.

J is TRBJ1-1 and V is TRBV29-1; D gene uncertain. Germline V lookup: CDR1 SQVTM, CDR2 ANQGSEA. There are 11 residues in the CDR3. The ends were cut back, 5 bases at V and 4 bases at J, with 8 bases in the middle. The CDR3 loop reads CSVSRPTEAFF. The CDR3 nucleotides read TGCAGCGTTTCCCGGCCCACTGAAGCTTTCTTT.

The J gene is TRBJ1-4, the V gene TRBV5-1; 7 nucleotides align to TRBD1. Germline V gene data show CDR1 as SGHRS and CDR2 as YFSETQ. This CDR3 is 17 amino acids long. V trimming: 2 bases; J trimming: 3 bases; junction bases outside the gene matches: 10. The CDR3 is CASSFNRGPGANEKLFF. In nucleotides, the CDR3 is TGCGCCAGCAGCTTTAACAGGGGACCAGGGGCTAATGAAAAACTGTTTTTT.

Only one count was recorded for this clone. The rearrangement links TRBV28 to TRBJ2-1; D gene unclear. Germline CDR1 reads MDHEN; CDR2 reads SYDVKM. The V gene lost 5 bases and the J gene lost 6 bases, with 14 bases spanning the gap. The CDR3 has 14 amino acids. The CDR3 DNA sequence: TGTGCCAGCAGTCCATCAAGACTGGTCAATGAGCAGTTCTTC. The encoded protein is CASSPSRLVNEQFF. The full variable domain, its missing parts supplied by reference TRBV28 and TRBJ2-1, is DVKVTQSSRYLVKRTGEKVFLECVQDMDHENMFWYRQDPGLGLRLIYFSYDVKMKEKGDIPEGYSVSREKKERFSLILESASTNQTSMYLCASSPSRLVNEQFFGPGTRLTVL.

The CDR3 DNA sequence: TGTGCCAGCAGTTTAGCGGAGGGGGGGTACAATGAGCAGTTCTTC. It is translated as CASSLAEGGYNEQFF. The V and J genes are TRBV25-1 and TRBJ2-1; perhaps TRBD2 as D (7 bases). Germline lookup yields CDR1 MGHDK and CDR2 SYGVNS. The ends were cut back, 5 bases at V and 4 bases at J, with 15 bases in the middle. The CDR3 runs to 15 residues.

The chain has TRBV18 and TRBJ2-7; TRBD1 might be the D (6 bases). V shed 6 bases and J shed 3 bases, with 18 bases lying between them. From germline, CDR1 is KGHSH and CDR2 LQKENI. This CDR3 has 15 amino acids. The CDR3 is CASSHGQLGVYEQYF. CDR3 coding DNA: TGTGCCAGCTCGCACGGACAGCTAGGGGTCTACGAGCAGTACTTC.

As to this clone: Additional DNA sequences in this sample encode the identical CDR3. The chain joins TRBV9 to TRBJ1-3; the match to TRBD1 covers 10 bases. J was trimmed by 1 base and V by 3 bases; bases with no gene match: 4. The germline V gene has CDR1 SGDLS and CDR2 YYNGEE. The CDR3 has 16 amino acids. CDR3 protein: CASSEGQGLSGNTIYF. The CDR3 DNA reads TGTGCCAGCAGCGAGGGACAGGGGTTATCTGGAAACACCATATATTTT.

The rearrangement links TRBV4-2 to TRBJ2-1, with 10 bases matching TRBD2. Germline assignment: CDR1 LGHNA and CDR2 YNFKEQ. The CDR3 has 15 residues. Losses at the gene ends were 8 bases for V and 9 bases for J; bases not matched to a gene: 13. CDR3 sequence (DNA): TGTGCCAGCGCCGTCGAAGCGGGAGGGCCAGGTGAGCAGTTCTTC. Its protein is CASAVEAGGPGEQFF.

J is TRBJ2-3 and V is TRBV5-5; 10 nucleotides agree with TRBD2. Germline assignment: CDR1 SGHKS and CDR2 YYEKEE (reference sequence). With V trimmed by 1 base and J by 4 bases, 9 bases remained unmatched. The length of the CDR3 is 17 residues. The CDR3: CASSLLASGSRADTQYF. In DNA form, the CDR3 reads TGTGCCAGCAGCTTGCTTGCTAGCGGGAGTAGAGCAGATACGCAGTATTTT.

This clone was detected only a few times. The CDR3 nucleotides are TGCAGTGCTAGAGATCGGGGGGGAGCTTTCTTT. Translated: CSARDRGGAFF. This chain uses TRBV20-1 with TRBJ1-1; a weak D match, TRBD1 (5 bases). CDR1 is DFQATT and CDR2 is SNEGSKA in the germline V gene (reference sequence). Trimming stripped 0 bases from V and 10 bases from J, with 9 bases between. This CDR3 region has 11 residues.

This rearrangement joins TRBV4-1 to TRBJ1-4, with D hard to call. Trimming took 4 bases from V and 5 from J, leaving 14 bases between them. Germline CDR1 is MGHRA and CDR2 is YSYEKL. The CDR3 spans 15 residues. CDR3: CASSRPGRTNEKLFF. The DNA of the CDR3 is TGCGCCAGCAGCCGACCCGGACGAACCAATGAAAAACTGTTTTTT.

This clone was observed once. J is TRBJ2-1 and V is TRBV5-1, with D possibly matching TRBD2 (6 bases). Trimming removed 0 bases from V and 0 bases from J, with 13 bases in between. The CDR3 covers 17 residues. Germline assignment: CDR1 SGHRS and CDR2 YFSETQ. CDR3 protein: CASSLGSSAASYNEQFF. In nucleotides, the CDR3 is TGCGCCAGCAGCTTGGGCTCTAGCGCCGCCTCCTACAATGAGCAGTTCTTC. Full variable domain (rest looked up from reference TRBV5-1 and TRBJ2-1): KAGVTQTPRYLIKTRGQQVTLSCSPISGHRSVSWYQQTPGQGLQFLFEYFSETQRNKGNFPGRFSGRQFSNSRSEMNVSTLELGDSALYLCASSLGSSAASYNEQFFGPGTRLTVL.

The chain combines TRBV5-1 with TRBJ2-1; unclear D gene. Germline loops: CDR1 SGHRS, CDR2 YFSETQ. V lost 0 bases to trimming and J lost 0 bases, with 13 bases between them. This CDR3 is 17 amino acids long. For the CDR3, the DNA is TGCGCCAGCAGCTTGGGGCAGACCTCCTCCTCCTACAATGAGCAGTTCTTC. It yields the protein CASSLGQTSSSYNEQFF.

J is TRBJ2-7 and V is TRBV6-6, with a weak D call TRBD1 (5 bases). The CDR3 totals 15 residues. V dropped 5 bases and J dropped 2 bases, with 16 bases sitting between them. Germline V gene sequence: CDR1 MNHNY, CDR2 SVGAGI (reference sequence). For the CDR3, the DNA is TGTGCCAGCAGTCCACCGACAGACAGCACCTACGAGCAGTACTTC. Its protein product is CASSPPTDSTYEQYF.

The CDR3 DNA reads as TGTGCCACCAGCAGATGGAGGGACTTTCAAGAGACCCAGTACTTC. Its protein is CATSRWRDFQETQYF. The chain carries TRBV15 and TRBJ2-5; TRBD2 might be the D (6 bases). CDR1 is LNHNV and CDR2 is YYDKDF in the germline V gene (reference sequence). Trimming removed 2 bases at V and 2 bases at J, with 12 bases between. The CDR3 loop spans 15 amino acids.

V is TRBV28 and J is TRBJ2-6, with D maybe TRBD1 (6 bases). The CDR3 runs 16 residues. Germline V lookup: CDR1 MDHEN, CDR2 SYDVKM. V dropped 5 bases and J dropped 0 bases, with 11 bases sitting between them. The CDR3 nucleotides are TGTGCCAGCAGTGAACAGGGTCCCTCTGGGGCCAACGTCCTGACTTTC. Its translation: CASSEQGPSGANVLTF.

The CDR3 sequence: CASSKEWDRALAEPSYEQYF. For the CDR3, the DNA is TGTGCCAGCAGCAAAGAGTGGGACAGGGCTCTAGCTGAACCTTCCTACGAGCAGTACTTC. The rearrangement uses TRBV21-1 and TRBJ2-7; the table's TRBD1 call for D was not verified on the DNA. TRBV21-1 is given as a pseudogene. The CDR3 loop spans 20 amino acids.

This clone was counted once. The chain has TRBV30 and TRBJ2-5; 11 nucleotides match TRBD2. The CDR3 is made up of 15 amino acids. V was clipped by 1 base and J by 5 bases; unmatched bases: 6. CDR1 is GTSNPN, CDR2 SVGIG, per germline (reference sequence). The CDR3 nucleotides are TGTGCCTGGAGTGGCACTAGCGGGAGCGGGGAGACCCAGTACTTC. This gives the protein CAWSGTSGSGETQYF.

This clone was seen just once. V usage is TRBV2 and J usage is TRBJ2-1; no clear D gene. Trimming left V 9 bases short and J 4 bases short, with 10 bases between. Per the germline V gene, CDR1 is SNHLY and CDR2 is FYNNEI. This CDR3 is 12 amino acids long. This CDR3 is CARGAEYNEQFF. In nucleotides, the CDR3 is TGTGCCAGAGGTGCCGAATACAATGAGCAGTTCTTC.

CDR3 in amino acids: CASSRTGDTDTQYF. The CDR3 nucleotides are TGTGCCAGCAGCAGGACAGGGGACACAGATACGCAGTATTTT. This rearrangement joins TRBV9 to TRBJ2-3; TRBD1 agrees at 9 bases. V shed 4 bases and J 2 bases; nucleotides not matched to a gene: 2. From germline, CDR1 is SGDLS and CDR2 YYNGEE. CDR3 length: 14 residues.

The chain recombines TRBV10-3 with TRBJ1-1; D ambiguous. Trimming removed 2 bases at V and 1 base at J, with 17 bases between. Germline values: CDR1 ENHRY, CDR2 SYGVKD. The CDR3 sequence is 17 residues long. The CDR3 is CAISENSSPGQNTEAFF. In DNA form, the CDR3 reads TGTGCCATCAGTGAGAACTCCAGTCCCGGGCAGAACACTGAAGCTTTCTTT.

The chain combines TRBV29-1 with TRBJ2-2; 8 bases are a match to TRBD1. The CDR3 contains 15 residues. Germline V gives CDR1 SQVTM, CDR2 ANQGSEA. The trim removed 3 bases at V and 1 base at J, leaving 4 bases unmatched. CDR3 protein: CSVDPGTGNTGELFF. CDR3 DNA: TGCAGCGTTGATCCTGGGACAGGGAACACCGGGGAGCTGTTTTTT.

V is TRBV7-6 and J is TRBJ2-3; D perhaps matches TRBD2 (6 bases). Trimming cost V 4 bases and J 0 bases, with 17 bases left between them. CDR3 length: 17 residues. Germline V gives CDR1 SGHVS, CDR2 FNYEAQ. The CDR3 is CASSSLGYGGSTDTQYF. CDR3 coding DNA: TGTGCCAGCAGCTCCCTGGGTTACGGGGGTAGCACAGATACGCAGTATTTT.

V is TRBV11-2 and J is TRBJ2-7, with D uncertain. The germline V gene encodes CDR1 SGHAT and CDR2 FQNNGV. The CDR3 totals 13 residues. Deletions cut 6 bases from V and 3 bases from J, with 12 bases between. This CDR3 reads CASSITPFYEQYF. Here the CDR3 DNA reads TGTGCCAGCAGTATCACACCGTTCTACGAGCAGTACTTC.

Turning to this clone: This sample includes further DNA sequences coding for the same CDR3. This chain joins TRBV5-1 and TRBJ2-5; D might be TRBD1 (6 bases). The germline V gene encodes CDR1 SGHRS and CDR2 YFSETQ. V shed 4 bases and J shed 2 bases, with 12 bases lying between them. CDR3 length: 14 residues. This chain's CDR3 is CASSLGQSQETQYF. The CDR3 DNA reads TGCGCCAGCAGCCTCGGACAGTCTCAAGAGACCCAGTACTTC.

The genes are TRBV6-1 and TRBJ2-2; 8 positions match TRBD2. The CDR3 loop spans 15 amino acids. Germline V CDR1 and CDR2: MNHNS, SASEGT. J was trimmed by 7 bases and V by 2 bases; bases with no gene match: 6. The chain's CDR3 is CASSEKLGLVGELFF. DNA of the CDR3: TGTGCCAGCAGTGAAAAGCTGGGACTAGTCGGGGAGCTGTTTTTT.